These T cell receptor beta chains were read from a single sample in a study of Graves' ophthalmopathy and Graves' hyperthyroidism. Using its own MiXCR run on the multiplex PCR reads, TCRdb lists one record per CDR3 protein. Of 500,000 to 700,000 distinct CDR3 sequences in the sample, around a fifth are singletons; the top ten hold approximately 7%. Sequencing input: peripheral blood. The receptors shown here come from a woman aged 18-29 years with stable Graves' hyperthyroidism. Some clones in this sample may be carry-over from other donors' samples. CDR3s include the opening cysteine and the closing phenylalanine or tryptophan. Fields, in order: D gene, clone size, CDR3 length, V gene, J gene, CDR3 DNA, CDR3 protein. A D gene is named only where the DNA matches it firmly. Not every row has a clone size; where given, it reads once, few, many or a size class.

>NA|many|14|TRBV12-3/TRBV12-4|TRBJ1-2
TGTGCCAGCAGTTTAGATGAATCTAACTATGGCTACACCTTC
CASSLDESNYGYTF
>TRBD2|few|13|TRBV12-3/TRBV12-4|TRBJ2-5
TGTGCCAGCAGTTCTCGGGGAGGGGAGACCCAGTACTTC
CASSSRGGETQYF
>NA|many|15|TRBV6-1|TRBJ2-7
TGTGCCAGCAGTCAACCGACCGGGTACTCCTACGAGCAGTACTTC
CASSQPTGYSYEQYF
>NA|NA|16|TRBV12-5|TRBJ2-7
TGTGCTAGTGGTTTGTTCCCATCGGGACAACCCTACGAGCAGTACTTC
CASGLFPSGQPYEQYF
>NA|NA|16|TRBV28|TRBJ1-1
TGTGCCAGCAGTTCGACTTCACAGGGATATAACACTGAAGCTTTCTTT
CASSSTSQGYNTEAFF
>NA|many|14|TRBV6-1|TRBJ1-5
TGTGCCAGCAGTGCTGAACGGGGACGGGCGCCCCAGCATTTT
CASSAERGRAPQHF
>TRBD1|many|16|TRBV6-1|TRBJ1-5
TGTGCCAGCAGTGGACGAGGGACAGTAATCAATCAGCCCCAGCATTTT
CASSGRGTVINQPQHF
>TRBD1|NA|16|TRBV11-2|TRBJ2-2
TGTGCCAGCAGCTTATTGACAGGGTCGAACACCGGGGAGCTGTTTTTT
CASSLLTGSNTGELFF
>NA|many|17|TRBV11-1|TRBJ1-2
TGTGCCAGCAGCCCCCTTGGTCAAGACCGTTCCCCCTATGGCTACACCTTC
CASSPLGQDRSPYGYTF
>NA|many|12|TRBV12-3/TRBV12-4|TRBJ1-2
TGTGCCAGCAGCCCCCCGGGGAGGGGCTACACCTTC
CASSPPGRGYTF
>NA|NA|14|TRBV28|TRBJ1-1
TGTGCCAGCATTTCTGTGGATCGAGGAACTGAAGCTTTCTTT
CASISVDRGTEAFF
>NA|NA|14|TRBV11-2|TRBJ2-2
TGTGCCAGCAGCCCCTCCGGGTCGTACGGGGAGCTGTTTTTT
CASSPSGSYGELFF
>NA|few|14|TRBV12-3/TRBV12-4|TRBJ2-7
TGTGCCAGCAGTCCGGGGGTACAGACCTACGACCAGTACTTC
CASSPGVQTYDQYF
>NA|NA|14|TRBV5-1|TRBJ1-2
TGCGCCAGCAGCTTGGCCTATGAACTCTCTGGCTACACCTTC
CASSLAYELSGYTF
>TRBD2|NA|14|TRBV12-3/TRBV12-4|TRBJ2-5
TGTGCCAGCAGGAGGGGACTAGCGGCAGAGACCCAGTACTTC
CASRRGLAAETQYF
>NA|many|13|TRBV12-3/TRBV12-4|TRBJ1-1
TGTGCCAGCAGTTCTACAGGGAGGACTGAAGCTTTCTTT
CASSSTGRTEAFF
>NA|NA|15|TRBV12-3/TRBV12-4|TRBJ1-5
TGTGCCAGCAGTTGGGGGGACCCTGGGGTCCAGCCCCAGCATTTT
CASSWGDPGVQPQHF
>NA|many|15|TRBV10-3|TRBJ2-7
TGTGCCATCAGTGAGTCGGGCAGGAGACTTCGCGAGCAGTACTTC
CAISESGRRLREQYF
>TRBD1|many|14|TRBV6-5|TRBJ2-7
TGTGCCAGCAGTTACGGGGACAGACCTTACGAGCAGTACTTC
CASSYGDRPYEQYF
>NA|few|13|TRBV20-1|TRBJ2-5
TGCAGTGCTAGAGCCTTTTCCCAAGAGACCCAGTACTTC
CSARAFSQETQYF
>TRBD1|few|15|TRBV10-3|TRBJ1-2
TGTGCCATCAGTCCGGACAGGGGGCTTATCTATGGCTACACCTTC
CAISPDRGLIYGYTF
>NA|many|13|TRBV13|TRBJ1-1
TGTGCCAGCAGCCCTCCGGCAGGTCTCGGAGCTTTCTTT
CASSPPAGLGAFF
>NA|NA|15|TRBV6-1|TRBJ1-1
TGTGCCAGCAGCCCACTTAATCAGGGATATCCTGAAGCTTTCTTT
CASSPLNQGYPEAFF
>NA|many|14|TRBV6-2/TRBV6-3|TRBJ1-3
TGTGCCAGCAGACCCGCAGGGCCTGGAAACACCATATATTTT
CASRPAGPGNTIYF
>NA|many|13|TRBV5-1|TRBJ1-1
TGCGCCAGCAGCTTTCGGGAGAACACTGAAGCTTTCTTT
CASSFRENTEAFF
>NA|many|13|TRBV6-5|TRBJ1-1
TGTGCCAGCAGTAACAGACTGAACACTGAAGCTTTCTTT
CASSNRLNTEAFF
>NA|NA|14|TRBV12-3/TRBV12-4|TRBJ2-2
TGTGCCAGCAGTTCGCGCCAGGGAACCGGGGAGCTGTTTTTT
CASSSRQGTGELFF
>TRBD1|NA|16|TRBV5-6|TRBJ1-1
TGTGCCAGCAGCAAAGGGACAGGGGCTCCTAACACTGAAGCTTTCTTT
CASSKGTGAPNTEAFF
>TRBD1|NA|15|TRBV7-2|TRBJ1-6
TGTGCCAGCAGCCCCCGACAGGGCCCAGATTCACCCCTCCACTTT
CASSPRQGPDSPLHF
>NA|many|14|TRBV7-9|TRBJ1-2
TGTGCCAGCAGTATAGCAGGGGTTGGGTATGGCTACACCTTC
CASSIAGVGYGYTF
>NA|many|14|TRBV19|TRBJ1-5
TGTGCCAGTACTTCAGGGGCGTTGAGGCAGCCCCAGCATTTT
CASTSGALRQPQHF
>TRBD1|many|17|TRBV27|TRBJ2-7
TGTGCCAGCAGTTTATACGCTGGGGGGGGACAGGGGTACGAGCAGTACTTC
CASSLYAGGGQGYEQYF
>NA|many|17|TRBV13|TRBJ2-5
TGTGCCAGCAGCTTAGGCCTAGGGGGAGTCCAGAGAGAGACCCAGTACTTC
CASSLGLGGVQRETQYF
>NA|many|14|TRBV11-2|TRBJ1-2
TGTGCCAGCAGCTTAGTGGGCCCATTCTATGGCTACACCTTC
CASSLVGPFYGYTF
>TRBD1|few|18|TRBV12-5|TRBJ1-5
TGTGCTAGTGGTTCTCTGGGGTGGACAGGGGAGCTCAATCAGCCCCAGCATTTT
CASGSLGWTGELNQPQHF
>TRBD1|few|15|TRBV19|TRBJ1-6
TGTGCCAGTAGCCGGTTGGGACAGTATAATTCACCCCTCCACTTT
CASSRLGQYNSPLHF
>NA|many|13|TRBV12-3/TRBV12-4|TRBJ1-1
TGTGCCAGCAGTTTGGTTGGGCTACCAAGTGCTTTCTTT
CASSLVGLPSAFF
>NA|once|15|TRBV6-1|TRBJ1-2
TGTGCCAGCAGTCCGAACCCGGGACTTAACTATGGCTACACCTTC
CASSPNPGLNYGYTF
>NA|NA|16|TRBV5-6|TRBJ1-1
TGTGCCAGCAGCTATGCATTGGACGGGATGAACACTGAAGCTTTCTTT
CASSYALDGMNTEAFF
>NA|many|17|TRBV6-5|TRBJ1-5
TGTGCCAGCAGTTCGGGGGTCCACTTTGATAGCAATCAGCCCCAGCATTTT
CASSSGVHFDSNQPQHF